A single T cell receptor beta chain is shown here with its context. Its antigen is not identified. These data originate in a study of identical twins. The CDR3 runs to 19 residues. Per germline, CDR1 SGHNT and CDR2 YYREEE (reference sequence). Trimming cost V 3 bases and J 0 bases, with 25 bases left between them. Study-wide results and caveats: Analyses based on zero insertions could be partly confounded by invariant MAIT and iNKT cells. Model-predicted out-of-frame TCR alpha sharing fell below observed values in monozygotic twins. High-abundance cord blood beta clonotypes had fewer insertions; memory repertoires showed none.

A template switching step contributed a universal primer site, while unique molecular identifiers were present in the cDNA. Each CDR3 protein is one row after TCRdb ran MiXCR on the 5' RACE reads. Here the sample spans hundreds of thousands of distinct CDR3 sequences, 5.5% to 7.5% being singletons. Sample: naive T cells sorted from blood. The chain employs TRBV5-4 and TRBJ2-7, with D tentatively TRBD2 (5 bases). The source is a man aged 18 to 35 in good health. DNA for the CDR3: TGTGCCAGCAGCTACCCCCCTGAAACGGGGAGAGAAGGCTCCTACGAGCAGTACGTC. The encoded protein is CASSYPPETGREGSYEQYV.